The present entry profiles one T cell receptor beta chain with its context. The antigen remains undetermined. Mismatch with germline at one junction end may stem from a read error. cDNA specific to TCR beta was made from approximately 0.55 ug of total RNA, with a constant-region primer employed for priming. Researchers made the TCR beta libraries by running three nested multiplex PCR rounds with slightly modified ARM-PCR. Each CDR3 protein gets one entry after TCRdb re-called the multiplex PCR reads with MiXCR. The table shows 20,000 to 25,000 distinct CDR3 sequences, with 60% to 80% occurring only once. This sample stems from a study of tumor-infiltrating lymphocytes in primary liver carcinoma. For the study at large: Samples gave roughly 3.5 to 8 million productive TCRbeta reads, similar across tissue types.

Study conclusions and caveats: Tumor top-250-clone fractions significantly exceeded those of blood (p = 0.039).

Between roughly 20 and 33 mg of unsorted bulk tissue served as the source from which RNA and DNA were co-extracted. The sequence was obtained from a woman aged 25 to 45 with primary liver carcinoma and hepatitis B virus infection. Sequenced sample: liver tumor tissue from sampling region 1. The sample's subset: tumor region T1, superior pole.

The CDR3 spells CISSLVGGTNTGELFF. The DNA of the CDR3 is TGTATCAGCAGCTTAGTGGGGGGTACGAACACCGGGGAGCTTTTTTTT. The rearrangement links TRBV11-1 to TRBJ2-2, with D possibly matching TRBD2 (6 bases). CDR3 length: 16 residues. Germline V CDR1 and CDR2: SGHAT, FQDESV (reference sequence).